This T cell receptor (beta chain) was captured in a study of neurological immune-mediated disorders. This clonotype showed up many times. Antigen unknown. Notes on the study in general: CDR3 amino acid sequences found in expanded clones were never shared across subjects, suggesting private repertoires in all groups.

Each TCR transcript was tagged with a 10-nucleotide random UMI during 5'RACE. TCRdb called the 5' RACE reads again in MiXCR, with one record for every CDR3 protein. The table records 60,000 or so distinct CDR3 sequences, roughly 3.5% of them present only once. The source material was PBMCs. This clonotype originated in a woman aged 55-75 years with multiple sclerosis.

CDR3 in amino acids: CSASSQGLYNEQFF. CDR3 DNA sequence: TGCAGTGCTAGTAGCCAGGGTCTCTACAATGAGCAGTTCTTC. This chain joins TRBV20-1 and TRBJ2-1; D perhaps matches TRBD1 (5 bases). Per germline, CDR1 DFQATT and CDR2 SNEGSKA (reference sequence). V lost 3 bases and J lost 3, with 12 bases in between. The CDR3 contains 14 residues.